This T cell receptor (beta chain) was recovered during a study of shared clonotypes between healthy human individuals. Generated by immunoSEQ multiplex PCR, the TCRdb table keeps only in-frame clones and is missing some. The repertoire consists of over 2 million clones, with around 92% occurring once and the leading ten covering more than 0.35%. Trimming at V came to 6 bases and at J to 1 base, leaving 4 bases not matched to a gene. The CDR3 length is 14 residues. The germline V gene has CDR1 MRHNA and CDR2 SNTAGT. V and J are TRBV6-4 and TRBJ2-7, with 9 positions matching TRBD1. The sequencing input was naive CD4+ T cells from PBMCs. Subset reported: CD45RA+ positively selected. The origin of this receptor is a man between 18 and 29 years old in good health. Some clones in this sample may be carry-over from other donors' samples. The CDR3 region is CASRPDRGSYEQYF. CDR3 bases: TGTGCCAGCAGGCCGGACAGGGGTTCCTACGAGCAGTACTTC.